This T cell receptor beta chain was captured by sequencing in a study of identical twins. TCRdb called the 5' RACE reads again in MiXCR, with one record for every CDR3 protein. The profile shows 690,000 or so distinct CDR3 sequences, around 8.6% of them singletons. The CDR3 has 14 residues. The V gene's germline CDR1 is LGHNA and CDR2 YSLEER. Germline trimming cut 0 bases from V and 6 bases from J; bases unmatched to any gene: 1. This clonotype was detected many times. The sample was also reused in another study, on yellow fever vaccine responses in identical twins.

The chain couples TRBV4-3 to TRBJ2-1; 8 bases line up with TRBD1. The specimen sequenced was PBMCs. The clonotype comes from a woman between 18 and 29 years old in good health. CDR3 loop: CASSQEDRANEQFF. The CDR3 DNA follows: TGCGCCAGCAGCCAAGAGGACAGGGCCAATGAGCAGTTCTTC.